A selection of T cell receptor beta chains follows, all from one sample in a study of blood T cell repertoires in COVID-19. TCRdb's copy holds only in-frame clones and misses some; the assay was immunoSEQ multiplex PCR. The data hold 240,000 or so clones, with almost 85% observed a single time. The material sequenced was peripheral blood. The receptors shown here come from a woman older than 75 with acute or convalescent COVID-19. CDR3s include the opening cysteine and the closing phenylalanine or tryptophan. The D gene is left open where the match is weak. Clone sizes are given selectively: once, few, many, or a class where the clone is expanded.

d_call	clone_size	j_call	v_call	cdr3_length	cdr3_nt	cdr3_aa
.	.	TRBJ1-2	TRBV30	16	TGTGCCTGGAGGGTTTCAGGGAGAGGGAGGAGGTATGGCTACACCTTC	CAWRVSGRGRRYGYTF
TRBD2	.	TRBJ2-1	TRBV7-6	17	TGTGCCAGCAGCTTAAAAGCGGGGGGAAGCTCCTACAATGAGCAGTTCTTC	CASSLKAGGSSYNEQFF
TRBD1	.	TRBJ1-2	TRBV3-1/TRBV3-2	15	TGTGCCAGCAGCCAAGATCTAGGGGGCGCCGGGGGCTACACCTTC	CASSQDLGGAGGYTF
.	few	TRBJ2-1	TRBV11-2	17	TGTGCCAGCAGCACGTGGGACTCCCGAGCTAACTACAATGAGCAGTTCTTC	CASSTWDSRANYNEQFF
TRBD1	.	TRBJ1-2	TRBV7-9	13	TGTGCCAGCAGCCAAGGGACAGTTTATGGCTACACCTTC	CASSQGTVYGYTF
TRBD2	.	TRBJ2-1	TRBV7-2	15	TGTGCCAGCAGCACAGCCGGGACTAGCTACAATGAGCAGTTCTTC	CASSTAGTSYNEQFF
TRBD2	.	TRBJ2-3	TRBV9	16	TGTGCCAGCAGCGGACTAGAAGTCGGCCGGGGGGGTACGCAGTATTTT	CASSGLEVGRGGTQYF
TRBD1	.	TRBJ2-1	TRBV6-5	15	TGTGCCAGCATGTCAACAGGGGTCTCCTACAATGAGCAGTTCTTC	CASMSTGVSYNEQFF
.	.	TRBJ1-5	TRBV4-1	16	TGCGCCAGCAGCCAAGTTAGCGGGGGAAGCAATCAGCCCCAGCATTTT	CASSQVSGGSNQPQHF
TRBD2	.	TRBJ2-7	TRBV6-5	16	TGTGCCAGCAGTTATGGGCGGGAGCGCCGGTGGGACGAGCAGTACTTC	CASSYGRERRWDEQYF
.	.	TRBJ1-1	TRBV5-1	14	TGCGCCAGCAGCTTGGACGGGATGAACACTGAAGCTTTCTTT	CASSLDGMNTEAFF
.	.	TRBJ2-5	TRBV18	13	TGTGCCAGCTCACCAGGACTAAAGGAGACCCAGTACTTC	CASSPGLKETQYF
TRBD1	.	TRBJ2-7	TRBV2	13	TGTGCCAGCAACGACAGGGGCCCCTACGAGCAGTACTTC	CASNDRGPYEQYF
.	.	TRBJ1-1	TRBV10-3	13	TGTGCCACCAGGGGAGGGGTGAACACTGAAGCTTTCTTT	CATRGGVNTEAFF
TRBD1	.	TRBJ1-2	TRBV28	12	TGTGCCAGCAGTGTGACAGGGGGAGGCTACACCTTC	CASSVTGGGYTF
TRBD2	.	TRBJ2-1	TRBV3-1/TRBV3-2	17	TGTGCCAGCAGCCAAGGGGGACTAGCGGGAGTGTACAATGAGCAGTTCTTC	CASSQGGLAGVYNEQFF
.	.	TRBJ2-5	TRBV3-1/TRBV3-2	14	TGTGCCAGCAGGAAGACTCTGGCCCAAGAGACCCAGTACTTC	CASRKTLAQETQYF
TRBD2	.	TRBJ2-3	TRBV5-6	15	TGTGCCAGCAGCCCGGGACTAGCGTTGTCAGATACGCAGTATTTT	CASSPGLALSDTQYF
.	.	TRBJ1-5	TRBV15	13	TGTGCCACCAGCGGGGCGGATAATCAGCCCCAGCATTTT	CATSGADNQPQHF
.	once	TRBJ1-2	TRBV4-3	14	TGCGCCAGCAGACAGGGTACAGCTAACTATGGCTACACCTTC	CASRQGTANYGYTF
.	.	TRBJ2-5	TRBV18	13	TGTGCCAGCTCACCATTTCATGAAGAGACCCAGTACTTC	CASSPFHEETQYF
TRBD1	.	TRBJ1-3	TRBV2	15	TGTGCCAGCAGTGAGGGACAGACCTCTGGAAACACCATATATTTT	CASSEGQTSGNTIYF
TRBD1	.	TRBJ2-7	TRBV14	17	TGTGCCAGCAGCCAAGAGGGGGGGGACAGGGGACTTTCCGAGCAGTACTTC	CASSQEGGDRGLSEQYF
.	.	TRBJ2-2	TRBV7-2	17	TGTGCCAGCAGCTTAGTAGGTCAGGGCGCGAACACCGGGGAGCTGTTTTTT	CASSLVGQGANTGELFF
.	.	TRBJ2-7	TRBV29-1	12	TGCAGCGCAAAACAGGGTGGATACGAGCAGTACTTC	CSAKQGGYEQYF
TRBD2	.	TRBJ2-5	TRBV19	17	TGTGCCAGTAGTATAGTAACTAGCGGGGCTGGTCAAGAGACCCAGTACTTC	CASSIVTSGAGQETQYF
TRBD1	.	TRBJ2-7	TRBV6-2/TRBV6-3	13	TGTGCCAGCAGTTGGACAGGGGGTTGGGAGCAGTACTTC	CASSWTGGWEQYF
.	.	TRBJ2-7	TRBV29-1	12	TGCAGCGTTGAAAAGGGGCTGGGCGAGCAGTACTTC	CSVEKGLGEQYF
TRBD1	.	TRBJ2-5	TRBV12-3/TRBV12-4	13	TGTGCCAGCGGGGACAGGGGCAGGGAGACCCAGTACTTC	CASGDRGRETQYF
TRBD1	once	TRBJ2-1	TRBV11-3	15	TGTGCCAGCAGCCCAAGACAGGGGTCCTACAATGAGCAGTTCTTC	CASSPRQGSYNEQFF
TRBD2	.	TRBJ2-3	TRBV12-3/TRBV12-4	13	TGTGCCAGCAGTGACCGGGGGGTAGATACGCAGTATTTT	CASSDRGVDTQYF
.	.	TRBJ2-5	TRBV11-2	15	TGTGCCAGCAGCCTGGTGGGGGGAGCACAAGAGACCCAGTACTTC	CASSLVGGAQETQYF
.	.	TRBJ1-6	TRBV4-1	17	TGCGCCAGCAGCCAAGGGGGCTCACAGCCCAATAATTCACCCCTCCACTTT	CASSQGGSQPNNSPLHF
TRBD1	.	TRBJ1-3	TRBV5-1	13	TGCGCCAGTCAGGGGGCCGGTGGAAACACCATATATTTT	CASQGAGGNTIYF
TRBD2	.	TRBJ2-1	TRBV11-2	15	TGTGCCAGCAGACTCGATGCGGGGGCCTACAATGAGCAGTTCTTC	CASRLDAGAYNEQFF
.	.	TRBJ1-3	TRBV28	14	TGTGCCAGCAGCGAACAGGGCGGTGGAAACACCATATATTTT	CASSEQGGGNTIYF
TRBD2	.	TRBJ2-5	TRBV27	14	TGTGCCAGCAGCCTAGCGGGTCCGACGCAGACCCAGTACTTC	CASSLAGPTQTQYF
TRBD1	.	TRBJ1-1	TRBV7-6	15	TGTGCCAGCAGTCGATTACAGGGGGGGAACACTGAAGCTTTCTTT	CASSRLQGGNTEAFF
.	.	TRBJ2-7	TRBV21-1	17	TGTGCCAGCAGTCTTGGATTGGGCCCCTTGGAAATATACGAGCAGTACTTC	CASSLGLGPLEIYEQYF
.	.	TRBJ1-4	TRBV14	14	TGTGCCAGCAGCCAAGATCGACAGAATGAAAAACTGTTTTTT	CASSQDRQNEKLFF
TRBD1	.	TRBJ1-1	TRBV5-1	13	TGCGCCAGCAGCCCCGGACAGGGCACTGAAGCTTTCTTT	CASSPGQGTEAFF
.	.	TRBJ1-3	TRBV30	15	TGTGCCTGGAGTGTAAAAGTGAGCTCTGGAAACACCATATATTTT	CAWSVKVSSGNTIYF
TRBD2	.	TRBJ2-3	TRBV5-6	17	TGTGCCAGCAGCTTGTTCGGGGGGGAGCGTGGCACAGATACGCAGTATTTT	CASSLFGGERGTDTQYF
.	.	TRBJ1-1	TRBV5-1	13	TGCGCCAGCAGCGATACGGGGGAAACTGAAGCTTTCTTT	CASSDTGETEAFF
TRBD1	.	TRBJ1-5	TRBV5-8	18	TGTGCCAGCAGCTTGATTGTATTACAGGGGCTAGGCAATCAGCCCCAGCATTTT	CASSLIVLQGLGNQPQHF
.	.	TRBJ1-4	TRBV4-3	17	TGCGCCAGCAGCCAATCGAGCCCCCGTGCAACTAATGAAAAACTGTTTTTT	CASSQSSPRATNEKLFF
TRBD2	.	TRBJ2-7	TRBV12-3/TRBV12-4	13	TGTGCCAGCAGCAACGGGAGGGGGTACGAGCAGTACTTC	CASSNGRGYEQYF
TRBD1	.	TRBJ1-5	TRBV7-2	13	TGTGCCAGCAGCTTTGACAGGGAACAGCCCCAGCATTTT	CASSFDREQPQHF
.	few	TRBJ1-3	TRBV2	14	TGTGCCAGCAGTGAGTCCCAGGGCCGAAACACCATATATTTT	CASSESQGRNTIYF
.	.	TRBJ2-7	TRBV7-2	14	TGTGCCAGCAGCCCCCGACAGGTTTTCTACGAGCAGTACTTC	CASSPRQVFYEQYF
.	.	TRBJ2-3	TRBV7-2	15	TGTGCCATCAACGAGGCCAGGGGCTACACAGATACGCAGTATTTT	CAINEARGYTDTQYF
.	.	TRBJ2-5	TRBV6-5	13	TGTGCCACCCAGAGGGGGTACCAAGAGACCCAGTACTTC	CATQRGYQETQYF
.	.	TRBJ1-3	TRBV20-1	12	TGCAGTGCTAGTACAGGGGGAAACACCATATATTTT	CSASTGGNTIYF
TRBD1	.	TRBJ1-5	TRBV4-2	20	TGTGCCAGCAGCCAAGAGTGGGGTTGGGGGCAGGGGGCGAGCAATCAGCCCCAGCATTTT	CASSQEWGWGQGASNQPQHF
TRBD2	.	TRBJ2-1	TRBV14	15	TGTGCCAGCAGCCAACTAGCGGGGGCCTACAATGAGCAGTTCTTC	CASSQLAGAYNEQFF
TRBD1	.	TRBJ1-2	TRBV28	15	TGTGCCAGCAGTTCACAGGGGATGGGGCACTATGGCTACACCTTC	CASSSQGMGHYGYTF
TRBD2	.	TRBJ2-3	TRBV5-4	15	TGTGCCAGCAGCTCGACTAGCGGGGTCTCCGATACGCAGTATTTT	CASSSTSGVSDTQYF
TRBD2	.	TRBJ2-7	TRBV5-6	16	TGTGCCAGCAGCGGGACTAGCGGGAGAGGTTCCTACGAGCAGTACTTC	CASSGTSGRGSYEQYF
TRBD2	.	TRBJ2-5	TRBV7-2	15	TGTGCCAGCAGCTTAGCTAGCGGGGGGCAAGAGACCCAGTACTTC	CASSLASGGQETQYF